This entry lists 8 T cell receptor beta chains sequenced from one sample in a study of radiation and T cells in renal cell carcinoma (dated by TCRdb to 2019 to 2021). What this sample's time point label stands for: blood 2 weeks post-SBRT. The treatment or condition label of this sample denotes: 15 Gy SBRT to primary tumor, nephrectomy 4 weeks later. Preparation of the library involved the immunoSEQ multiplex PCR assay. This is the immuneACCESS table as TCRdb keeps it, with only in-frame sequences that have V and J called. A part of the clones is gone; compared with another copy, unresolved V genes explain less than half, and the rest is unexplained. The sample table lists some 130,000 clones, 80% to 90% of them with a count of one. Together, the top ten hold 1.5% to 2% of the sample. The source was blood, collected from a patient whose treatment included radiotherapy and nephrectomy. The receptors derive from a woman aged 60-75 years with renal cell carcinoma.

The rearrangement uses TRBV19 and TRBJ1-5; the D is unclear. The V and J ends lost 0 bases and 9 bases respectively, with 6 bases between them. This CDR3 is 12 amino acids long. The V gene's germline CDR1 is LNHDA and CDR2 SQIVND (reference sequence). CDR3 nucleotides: TGTGCCAGTAGTATAGAGGGTAGGCCCCAGCATTTT. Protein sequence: CASSIEGRPQHF.

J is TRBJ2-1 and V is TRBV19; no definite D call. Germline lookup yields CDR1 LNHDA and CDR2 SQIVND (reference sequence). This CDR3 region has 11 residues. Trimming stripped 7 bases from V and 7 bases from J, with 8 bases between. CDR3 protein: CASIEANEQFF. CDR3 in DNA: TGTGCCAGTATCGAAGCAAATGAGCAGTTCTTC.

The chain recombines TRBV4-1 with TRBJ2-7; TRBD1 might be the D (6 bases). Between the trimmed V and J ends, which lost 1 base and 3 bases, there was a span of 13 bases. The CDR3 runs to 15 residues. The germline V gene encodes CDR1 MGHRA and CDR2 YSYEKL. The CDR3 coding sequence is TGCGCCAGCAGCCAAGGAGGGGGAGCCGACTACGAGCAGTACTTC. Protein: CASSQGGGADYEQYF.

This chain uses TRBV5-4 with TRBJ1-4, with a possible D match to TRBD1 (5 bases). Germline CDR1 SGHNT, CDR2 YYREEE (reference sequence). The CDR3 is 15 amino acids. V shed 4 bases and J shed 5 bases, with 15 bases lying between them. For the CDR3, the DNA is TGTGCCAGCAGCCCCGGGGGGAAAACCAATGAAAAACTGTTTTTT. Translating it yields CASSPGGKTNEKLFF.

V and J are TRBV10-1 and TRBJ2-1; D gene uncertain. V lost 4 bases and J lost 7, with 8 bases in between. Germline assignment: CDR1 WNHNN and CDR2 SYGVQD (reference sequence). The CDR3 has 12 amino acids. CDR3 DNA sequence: TGCGCCAGCAGTGGGTCGAGGAATGAGCAGTTCTTC. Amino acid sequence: CASSGSRNEQFF.

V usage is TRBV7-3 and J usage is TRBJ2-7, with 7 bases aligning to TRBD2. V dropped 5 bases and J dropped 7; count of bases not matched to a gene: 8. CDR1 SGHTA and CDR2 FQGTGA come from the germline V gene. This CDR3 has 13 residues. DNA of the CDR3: TGTGCCAGCAGCCCCCGACGTAGCGGGGAGCAGTACTTC. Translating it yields CASSPRRSGEQYF.

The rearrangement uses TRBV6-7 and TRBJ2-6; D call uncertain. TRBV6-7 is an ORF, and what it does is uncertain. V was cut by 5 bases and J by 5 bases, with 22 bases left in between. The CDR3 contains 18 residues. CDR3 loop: CASSRRMRLQSRANVLTF. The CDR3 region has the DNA TGTGCCAGCAGTCGCCGTATGCGTTTACAAAGTCGGGCCAACGTCCTGACTTTC.

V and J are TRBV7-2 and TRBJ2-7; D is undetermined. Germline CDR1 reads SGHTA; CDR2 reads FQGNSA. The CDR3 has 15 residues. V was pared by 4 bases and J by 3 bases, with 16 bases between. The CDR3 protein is CASSSQFGPFYEQYF. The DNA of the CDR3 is TGTGCCAGCAGCTCCCAATTTGGGCCATTCTACGAGCAGTACTTC.